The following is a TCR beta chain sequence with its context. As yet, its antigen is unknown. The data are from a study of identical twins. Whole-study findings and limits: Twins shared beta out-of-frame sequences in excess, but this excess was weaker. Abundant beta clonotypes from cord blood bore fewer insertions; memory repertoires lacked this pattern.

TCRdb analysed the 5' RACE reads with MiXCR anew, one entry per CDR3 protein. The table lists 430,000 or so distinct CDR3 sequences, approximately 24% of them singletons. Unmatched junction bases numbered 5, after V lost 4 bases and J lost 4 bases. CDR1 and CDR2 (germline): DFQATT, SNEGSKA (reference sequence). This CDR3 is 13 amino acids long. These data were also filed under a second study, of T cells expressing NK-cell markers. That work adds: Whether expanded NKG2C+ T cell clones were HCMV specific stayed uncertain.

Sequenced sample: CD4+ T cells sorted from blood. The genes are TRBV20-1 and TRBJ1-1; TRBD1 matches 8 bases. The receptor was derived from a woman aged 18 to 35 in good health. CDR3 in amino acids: CSATGGAGTEAFF. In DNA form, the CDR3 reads TGCAGTGCTACAGGGGGCGCGGGCACTGAAGCTTTCTTT.